The clone carrying this T cell receptor (beta chain) appeared a few times. This CDR3 has 15 amino acids. CDR1 is MGHDK, CDR2 SYGVNS, per germline. The V end was cut by 1 base, the J end by 5 bases, with 11 bases between. These data originate in a study of blood T cells in healthy people across ages. Primed by a sample-barcoded 5' primer and a J-beta primer mix, a second PCR proceeded for roughly 6 to 12 cycles. From the 5' RACE reads, TCRdb called clonotypes with MiXCR, one entry per CDR3 protein. The sample has 700,000 to 900,000 distinct CDR3 sequences, under 30% seen once. The sample was also reused in another study, on T cells of mothers and their children.

Sequenced sample: blood. This sequence originates from a boy younger than 18 in good health. This chain connects TRBV25-1 to TRBJ1-4; D not certain. CDR3 in amino acids: CASSELEGQNEKLFF. CDR3 in DNA: TGTGCCAGCAGTGAATTGGAGGGTCAAAATGAAAAACTGTTTTTT.